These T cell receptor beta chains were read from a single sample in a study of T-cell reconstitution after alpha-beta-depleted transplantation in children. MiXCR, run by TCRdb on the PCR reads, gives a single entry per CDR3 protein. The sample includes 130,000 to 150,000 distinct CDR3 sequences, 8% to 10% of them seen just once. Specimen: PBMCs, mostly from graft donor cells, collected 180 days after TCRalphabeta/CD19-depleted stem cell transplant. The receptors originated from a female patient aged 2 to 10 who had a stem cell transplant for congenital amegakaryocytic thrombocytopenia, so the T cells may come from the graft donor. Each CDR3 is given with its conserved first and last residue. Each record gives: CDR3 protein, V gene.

CASPDQPQHF TRBV27
CASSPLVSGGLYEQYF TRBV12-3/TRBV12-4
CASSDVARVGEQFF TRBV12-3/TRBV12-4
CASSPGRKNTGELFF TRBV14
CASRPTRIDEQYF TRBV12-3/TRBV12-4
CASSSYQQGYASYEQYF TRBV27
CSAREDRGNQPQHF TRBV20-1
CSVDDDGEQTNYGYTF TRBV29-1
CASRTGTSYEQYF TRBV6-1
CASSITRTSGGPWETQYF TRBV5-5
CATAKGLNNEQFF TRBV24-1
CASSDRTTGGWQYF TRBV2
CASSQTGRAEGDTQYF TRBV4-2
CASSPYTVNTEAFF TRBV5-1
CSLRPTAVMNTEAFF TRBV20-1
CASSKIWHQPQHF TRBV12-3/TRBV12-4
CASSLNPGELFF TRBV5-1
CASSPLGSGSLYGYTF TRBV18
CASSSRGGFPKPNTGELFF TRBV11-2
CASSVRDTKFYEQYF TRBV27
CASSLISGASYEQYF TRBV5-1
CASSLSLLDENIQYF TRBV7-9
CSATRDGSNQPQHF TRBV20-1
CASSSSGTANTGELFF TRBV27
CSVEAGTIVYNEQFF TRBV29-1
CASGLRDRRLSGNTIYF TRBV7-6
CASSQEGVTTEAFF TRBV4-1
CASSQGLGGGEQYF TRBV4-3
CASSPSGINTEAFF TRBV7-6